The source of this TCR beta chain is a study of T cell responses to AZD1222 COVID-19 vaccine. Broader study findings: Baseline serology detected seropositivity in only a handful of AZD1222 recipients. Reports indicate that nearly half of spike-specific TCRs are directed at unmutated variant regions. Females made up more of the donors, who were largely white British, and clonal diversity may have come out too low.

Trimming removed 1 base from V and 7 bases from J; junction bases left unmatched: 7. Germline values: CDR1 LNHDA, CDR2 SQIVND (reference sequence). The CDR3 spans 15 residues. The analysis combined second doses at about 4 or about 12 weeks. Generated by immunoSEQ multiplex PCR, the TCRdb table keeps only in-frame clones and is missing some. This sample yields fewer than 90,000 clones, of which approximately 91% are seen a single time; 6.9% belongs to the top ten. On this clone: Its antigen remains unidentified.

The specimen comprised peripheral blood, sampled 28 days after the second AZD1222 dose. The J gene is TRBJ2-7, the V gene TRBV19, with TRBD2 identical over 10 bases. The receptor was isolated from an adult who received the AZD1222 COVID-19 vaccine. CDR3 loop: CASSIGLAGADEQYF. The CDR3 DNA is TGTGCCAGTAGTATAGGCCTAGCGGGAGCGGATGAGCAGTACTTC.